The 10 T cell receptor beta chains below come from one sample, sequenced in a study of cytomegalovirus exposure and HLA in healthy donors. TCRdb keeps only in-frame clones here, not all; method: immunoSEQ multiplex PCR. This table has 150,000 or so clones, around 89% appearing once. The sequenced sample was PBMCs. The receptor set was obtained from a woman in her twenties or thirties in good health and CMV-seropositive.

CDR3 DNA sequence: TGTGCCAGCAGCTTAGGGGAGGGAATGGGAGTAACCGGGGAGCTGTTTTTT. Its translation: CASSLGEGMGVTGELFF. The chain carries TRBV11-2 and TRBJ2-2; 7 bases agree with TRBD2. The CDR3 is 17 residues long. Per germline, CDR1 SGHAT and CDR2 FQNNGV. V lost 1 base, J lost 5 bases, and 10 bases stayed unmatched.

This clone came up a few times. This chain joins TRBV5-1 and TRBJ2-5; D unresolved. Deletions cut 2 bases from V and 5 bases from J, with 10 bases between. The CDR3 runs to 13 residues. CDR1 is SGHRS, CDR2 YFSETQ, per germline. CDR3: CASSLRSEETQYF. CDR3 in DNA: TGCGCCAGCAGCTTACGCTCGGAGGAGACCCAGTACTTC.

The chain carries TRBV5-1 and TRBJ2-2; tentatively, D is TRBD1 (5 bases). Trimming stripped 6 bases from V and 3 bases from J, with 15 bases between. Germline-derived CDR1 and CDR2 are SGHRS and YFSETQ. The CDR3 is 15 amino acids. Written as DNA, the CDR3 is TGCGCCAGCACTACAGGAGCTACTTACACCGGGGAGCTGTTTTTT. The encoded protein is CASTTGATYTGELFF. Filled out from reference TRBV5-1 and TRBJ2-2, the complete variable domain reads KAGVTQTPRYLIKTRGQQVTLSCSPISGHRSVSWYQQTPGQGLQFLFEYFSETQRNKGNFPGRFSGRQFSNSRSEMNVSTLELGDSALYLCASTTGATYTGELFFGEGSRLTVL.

The chain carries TRBV18 and TRBJ1-2; tentatively, D is TRBD1 (5 bases). The ends were cut back, 1 base at V and 2 bases at J, with 11 bases in the middle. Germline-derived CDR1 and CDR2 are KGHSH and LQKENI. This CDR3 comprises 15 residues. CDR3 DNA: TGTGCCAGCTCACCACTTCAGGGCCTCAACTATGGCTACACCTTC. Translation gives CASSPLQGLNYGYTF.

V is TRBV28 and J is TRBJ1-2; a weak D match, TRBD1 (6 bases). The length of the CDR3 is 14 residues. Germline CDR1 is MDHEN and CDR2 is SYDVKM. The V end lost 3 bases, the J end lost 7 bases, and 15 bases lay between the germline ends. CDR3: CASSFGQSIGGYTF. The CDR3 region has the DNA TGTGCCAGCAGTTTTGGACAGTCTATCGGTGGCTACACCTTC.

This rearrangement joins TRBV2 to TRBJ2-6, with 8 positions matching TRBD1. With 5 bases clipped from V and 0 bases from J, the junction kept 9 bases outside the gene matches. The germline V gene has CDR1 SNHLY and CDR2 FYNNEI. There are 18 residues in the CDR3. CDR3 coding DNA: TGTGCCAGCAGTCGCCTGGGGACAGGATACTCTGGGGCCAACGTCCTGACTTTC. This sequence encodes CASSRLGTGYSGANVLTF.

The chain is built from TRBV6-4 and TRBJ2-1, with 7 bases matching TRBD2. The J segment lost 7 bases and the V segment lost 3 bases, leaving 9 bases of the junction unmatched. Germline CDR1 is MRHNA and CDR2 is SNTAGT. The CDR3 runs to 15 residues. The CDR3 protein is CASSEMWGGRNEQFF. CDR3 DNA: TGTGCCAGCAGTGAGATGTGGGGGGGTAGAAATGAGCAGTTCTTC.

The chain combines TRBV5-1 with TRBJ2-1, with TRBD2 matching over 12 bases. The CDR3 is 17 residues long. The germline V gene encodes CDR1 SGHRS and CDR2 YFSETQ. V was clipped by 3 bases and J by 10 bases; unmatched bases: 14. The CDR3 loop reads CASSSSTSGGFRDEQFF. The DNA for the CDR3 is TGCGCCAGCAGCTCCTCGACTAGCGGGGGATTTCGAGACGAGCAGTTCTTC.

V gene TRBV19 combines with J gene TRBJ2-7, with TRBD2 matching 9 bases. After removal of 3 bases from V and 7 bases from J, the junction contained 7 bases not matched to a gene. The length of the CDR3 is 14 residues. Germline V gene sequence: CDR1 LNHDA, CDR2 SQIVND (reference sequence). The CDR3 protein is CASSMYSGREEQYF. The CDR3 nucleotides are TGTGCCAGTAGTATGTATAGCGGGAGAGAGGAGCAGTACTTC. The complete variable domain, with remaining parts taken from reference TRBV19 and TRBJ2-7, reads DGGITQSPKYLFRKEGQNVTLSCEQNLNHDAMYWYRQDPGQGLRLIYYSQIVNDFQKGDIAEGYSVSREKKESFPLTVTSAQKNPTAFYLCASSMYSGREEQYFGPGTRLTVT.

V usage is TRBV2 and J usage is TRBJ1-2; the D is unclear. With 7 bases removed from V and 7 bases from J, the gap between germline ends came to 10 bases. Germline CDR1 SNHLY, CDR2 FYNNEI. The CDR3 has 11 amino acids. CDR3 nucleotide sequence: TGTGCCAGCACCAAGGCGGGTGGCTACACCTTC. Encoded protein: CASTKAGGYTF. Full variable domain (remainder filled in from reference TRBV2 and TRBJ1-2): EPEVTQTPSHQVTQMGQEVILRCVPISNHLYFYWYRQILGQKVEFLVSFYNNEISEKSEIFDDQFSVERPDGSNFTLKIRSTKLEDSAMYFCASTKAGGYTFGSGTRLTVV.